This T cell receptor (beta chain) was sequenced during a study of cytomegalovirus exposure and HLA in healthy donors. The CDR3 sequence is 15 residues long. CDR1 and CDR2 from the germline V gene are SGHRS and YFSETQ. With 5 bases clipped from V and 1 base from J, the junction kept 8 bases outside the gene matches. As for this clone: Its cognate antigen is unknown.

Primers for the PCR totalled 60 Vbeta and 13 Jbeta. Generated by immunoSEQ multiplex PCR, the TCRdb table keeps only in-frame clones and is missing some. This sample's table has around 210,000 clones. Study conclusions and caveats: Reports described diagnosis of cytomegalovirus status by the classifier as highly specific and sensitive. At a 0.05 false discovery rate, a later analysis found some 17,000 TCR beta sequences to be associated with HLA alleles. Previous analysis showed most TCR beta V segments were productive about 90% or about 30% of the time. In vitro experiments confirmed that a few CMV-associated chains were specific for CMV antigens.

Specimen: PBMCs. This sequence joins TRBV5-1 and TRBJ1-1; TRBD1 aligns across 7 bases. This sequence was found in a woman under 40 in good health and CMV-seropositive. As DNA, the CDR3 is TGCGCCAGCAGACAAAGACAGGGACAGAACACTGAAGCTTTCTTT. Residues: CASRQRQGQNTEAFF.